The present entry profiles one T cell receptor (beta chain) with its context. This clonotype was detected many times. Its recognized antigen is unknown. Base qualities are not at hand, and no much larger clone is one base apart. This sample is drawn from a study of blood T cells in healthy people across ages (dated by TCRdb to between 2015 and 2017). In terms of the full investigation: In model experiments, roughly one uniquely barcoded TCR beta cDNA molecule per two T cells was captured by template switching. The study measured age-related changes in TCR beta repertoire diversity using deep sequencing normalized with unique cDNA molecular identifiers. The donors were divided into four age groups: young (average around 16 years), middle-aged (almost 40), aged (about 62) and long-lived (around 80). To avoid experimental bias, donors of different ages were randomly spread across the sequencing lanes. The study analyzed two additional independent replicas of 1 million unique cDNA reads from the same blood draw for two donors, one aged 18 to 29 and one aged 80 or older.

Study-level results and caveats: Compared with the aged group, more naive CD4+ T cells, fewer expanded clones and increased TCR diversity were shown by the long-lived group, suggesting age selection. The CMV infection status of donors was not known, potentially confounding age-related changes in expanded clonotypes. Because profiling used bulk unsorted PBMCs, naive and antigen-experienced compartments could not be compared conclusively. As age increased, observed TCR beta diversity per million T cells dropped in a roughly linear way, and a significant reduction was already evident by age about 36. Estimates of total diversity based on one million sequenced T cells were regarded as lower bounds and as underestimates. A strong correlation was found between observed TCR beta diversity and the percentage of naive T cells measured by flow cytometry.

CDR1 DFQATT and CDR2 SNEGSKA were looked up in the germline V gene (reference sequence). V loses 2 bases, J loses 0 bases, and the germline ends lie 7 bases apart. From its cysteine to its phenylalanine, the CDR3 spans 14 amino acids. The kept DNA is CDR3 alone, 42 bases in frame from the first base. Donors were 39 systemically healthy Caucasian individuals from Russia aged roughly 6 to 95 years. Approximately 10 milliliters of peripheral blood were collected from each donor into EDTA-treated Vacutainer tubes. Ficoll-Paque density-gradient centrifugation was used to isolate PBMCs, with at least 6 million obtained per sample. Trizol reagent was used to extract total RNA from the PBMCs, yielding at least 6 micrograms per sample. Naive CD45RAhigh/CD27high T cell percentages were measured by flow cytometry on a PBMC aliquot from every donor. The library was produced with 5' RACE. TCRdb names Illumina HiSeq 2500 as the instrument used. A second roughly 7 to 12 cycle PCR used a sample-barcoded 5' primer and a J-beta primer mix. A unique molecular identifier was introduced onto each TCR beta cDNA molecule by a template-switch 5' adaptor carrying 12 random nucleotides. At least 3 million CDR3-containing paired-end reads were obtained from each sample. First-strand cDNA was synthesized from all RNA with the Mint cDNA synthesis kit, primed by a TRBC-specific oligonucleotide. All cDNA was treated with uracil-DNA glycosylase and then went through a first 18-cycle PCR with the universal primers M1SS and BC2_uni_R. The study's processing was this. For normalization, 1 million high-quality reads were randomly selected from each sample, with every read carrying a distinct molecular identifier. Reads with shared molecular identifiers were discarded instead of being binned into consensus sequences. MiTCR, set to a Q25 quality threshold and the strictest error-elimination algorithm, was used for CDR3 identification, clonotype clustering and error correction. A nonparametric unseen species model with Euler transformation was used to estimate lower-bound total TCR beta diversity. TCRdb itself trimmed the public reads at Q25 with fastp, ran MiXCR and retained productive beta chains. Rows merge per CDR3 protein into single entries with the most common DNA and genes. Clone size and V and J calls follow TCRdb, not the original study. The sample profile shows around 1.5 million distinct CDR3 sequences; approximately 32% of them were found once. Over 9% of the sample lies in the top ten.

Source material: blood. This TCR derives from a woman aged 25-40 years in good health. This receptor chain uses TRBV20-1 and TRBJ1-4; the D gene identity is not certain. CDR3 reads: CSARSGATNEKLFF. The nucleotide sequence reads TGCAGTGCTAGATCGGGAGCAACTAATGAAAAACTGTTTTTT.